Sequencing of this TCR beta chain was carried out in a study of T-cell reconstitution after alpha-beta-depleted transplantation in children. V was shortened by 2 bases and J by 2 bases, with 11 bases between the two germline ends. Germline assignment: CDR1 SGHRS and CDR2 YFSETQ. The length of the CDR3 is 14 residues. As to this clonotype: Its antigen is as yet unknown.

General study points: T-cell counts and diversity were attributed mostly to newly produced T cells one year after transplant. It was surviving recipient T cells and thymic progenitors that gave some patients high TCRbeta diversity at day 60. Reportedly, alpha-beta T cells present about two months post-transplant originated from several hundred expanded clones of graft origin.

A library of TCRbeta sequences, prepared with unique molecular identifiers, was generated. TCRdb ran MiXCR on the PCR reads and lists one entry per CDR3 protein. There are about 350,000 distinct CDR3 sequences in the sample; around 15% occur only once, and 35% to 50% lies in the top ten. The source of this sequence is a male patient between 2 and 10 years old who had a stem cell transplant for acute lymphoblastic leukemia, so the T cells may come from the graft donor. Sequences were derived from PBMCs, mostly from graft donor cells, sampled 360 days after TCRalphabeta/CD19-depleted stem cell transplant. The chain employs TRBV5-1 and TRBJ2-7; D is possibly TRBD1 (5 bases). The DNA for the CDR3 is TGCGCCAGCAGCTTTAAGGGGCCAACCTACGAGCAGTACTTC. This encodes CASSFKGPTYEQYF.